This T cell receptor (beta chain) was sequenced during a study of T cells in localized non-small cell lung cancer. Libraries were prepared by immunoSEQ multiplex PCR; TCRdb keeps only in-frame clonotypes and omits some of them. In the table there are approximately 23,000 clones, about 89% of which are singletons. The CDR3 spans 14 residues. Per the germline V gene, CDR1 is MDHEN and CDR2 is SYDVKM. The V and J ends lost 8 bases and 7 bases, in that order; junction bases with no gene match: 7. This TCR came from a male donor at least 60 years old with stage I lung adenocarcinoma. The sequences come from peripheral blood, collected before any cancer treatment. The V and J genes are TRBV28 and TRBJ2-1; the match to TRBD1 covers 11 bases. This CDR3 is CASAGQGAWNEQFF. For the CDR3, the DNA is TGTGCCAGCGCTGGACAGGGGGCCTGGAATGAGCAGTTCTTC. Drawing the rest from reference TRBV28 and TRBJ2-1, the complete variable domain is DVKVTQSSRYLVKRTGEKVFLECVQDMDHENMFWYRQDPGLGLRLIYFSYDVKMKEKGDIPEGYSVSREKKERFSLILESASTNQTSMYLCASAGQGAWNEQFFGPGTRLTVL.